The present T cell receptor beta chain was sequenced within a study of PD-1 and CTLA-4 blockade in melanoma. TCRdb's copy holds only in-frame clones and misses some; the assay was immunoSEQ multiplex PCR. The sample has some 21,000 clones, approximately 88% seen once. The CDR3 runs 16 residues. Losses at the gene ends were 5 bases for V and 2 bases for J; bases not matched to a gene: 11. Looked up from germline, CDR1 is SEHNR and CDR2 is FQNEAQ (reference sequence). The TCR originated in a human donor with melanoma. This chain links TRBV7-9 with TRBJ2-5, with 7 bases fitting TRBD2. The sample consisted of CD8+ T cells from peripheral blood, taken before anti-PD-1 treatment. CDR3 coding DNA: TGTGCCAGCAGCCCGCCGGAGCGGGGTGTTCAAGAGACCCAGTACTTC. Translating gives CASSPPERGVQETQYF.